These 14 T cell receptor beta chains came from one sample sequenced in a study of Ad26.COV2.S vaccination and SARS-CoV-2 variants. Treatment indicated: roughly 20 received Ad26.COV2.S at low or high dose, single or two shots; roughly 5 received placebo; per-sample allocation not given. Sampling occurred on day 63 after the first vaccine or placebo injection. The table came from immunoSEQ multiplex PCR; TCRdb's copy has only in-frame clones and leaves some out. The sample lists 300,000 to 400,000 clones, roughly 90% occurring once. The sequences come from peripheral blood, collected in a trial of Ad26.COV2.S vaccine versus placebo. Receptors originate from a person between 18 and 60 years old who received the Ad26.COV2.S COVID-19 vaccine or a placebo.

CDR3 protein: CASSPPSTDTQYF. For the CDR3, the DNA is TGCGCCAGCAGTCCTCCCAGCACAGATACGCAGTATTTT. The genes are TRBV5-1 and TRBJ2-3; D is uncertain. Germline lookup yields CDR1 SGHRS and CDR2 YFSETQ. The CDR3 length is 13 residues. V lost 5 bases and J lost 0, with 7 bases in between.

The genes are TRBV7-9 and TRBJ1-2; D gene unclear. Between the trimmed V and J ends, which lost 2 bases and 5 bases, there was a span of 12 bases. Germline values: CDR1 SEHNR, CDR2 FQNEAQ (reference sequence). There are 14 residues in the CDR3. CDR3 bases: TGTGCCAGCAGCTTAACTGACCTCGGGTATGGCTACACCTTC. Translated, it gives CASSLTDLGYGYTF.

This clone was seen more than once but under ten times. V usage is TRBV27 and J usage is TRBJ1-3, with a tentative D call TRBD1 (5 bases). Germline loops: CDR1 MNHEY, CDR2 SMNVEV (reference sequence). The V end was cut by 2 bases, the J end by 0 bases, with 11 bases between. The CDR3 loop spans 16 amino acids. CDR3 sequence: CASSLPDSSSGNTIYF. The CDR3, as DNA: TGTGCCAGCAGTTTACCAGACAGCAGCTCTGGAAACACCATATATTTT.

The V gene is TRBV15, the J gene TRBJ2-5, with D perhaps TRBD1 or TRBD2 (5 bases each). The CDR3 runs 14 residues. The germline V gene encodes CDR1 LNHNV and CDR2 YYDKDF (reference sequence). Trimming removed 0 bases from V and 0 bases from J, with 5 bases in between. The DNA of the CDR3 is TGTGCCACCAGCAGAGAGGGACACCAAGAGACCCAGTACTTC. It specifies CATSREGHQETQYF.

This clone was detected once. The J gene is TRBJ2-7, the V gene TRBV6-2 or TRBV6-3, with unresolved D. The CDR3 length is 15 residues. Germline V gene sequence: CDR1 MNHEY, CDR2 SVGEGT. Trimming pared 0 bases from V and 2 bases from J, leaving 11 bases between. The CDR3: CASSYSAPDTYEQYF. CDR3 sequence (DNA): TGTGCCAGCAGTTACTCGGCCCCTGACACCTACGAGCAGTACTTC.

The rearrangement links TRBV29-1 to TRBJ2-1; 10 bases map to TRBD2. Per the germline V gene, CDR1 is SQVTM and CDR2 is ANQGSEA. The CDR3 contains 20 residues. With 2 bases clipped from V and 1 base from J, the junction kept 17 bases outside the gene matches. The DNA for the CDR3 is TGCAGCGTTGAAAATCCCAGCGGGAGGGGTCGGGCCAGGTCCTACAATGAGCAGTTCTTC. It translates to CSVENPSGRGRARSYNEQFF.

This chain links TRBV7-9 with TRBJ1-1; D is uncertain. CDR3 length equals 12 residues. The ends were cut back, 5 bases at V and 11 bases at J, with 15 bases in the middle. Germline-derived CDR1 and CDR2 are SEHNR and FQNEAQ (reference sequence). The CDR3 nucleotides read TGTGCCAGCAGCCGATGGCCCCTGGAGGCTTTCTTT. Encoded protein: CASSRWPLEAFF. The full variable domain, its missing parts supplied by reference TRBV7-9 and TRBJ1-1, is DTGVSQNPRHKITKRGQNVTFRCDPISEHNRLYWYRQTLGQGPEFLTYFQNEAQLEKSRLLSDRFSAERPKGSFSTLEIQRTEQGDSAMYLCASSRWPLEAFFGQGTRLTVV.

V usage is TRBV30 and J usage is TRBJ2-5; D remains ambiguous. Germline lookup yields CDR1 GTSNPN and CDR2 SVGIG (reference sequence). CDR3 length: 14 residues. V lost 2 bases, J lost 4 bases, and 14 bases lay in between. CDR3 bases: TGTGCCTGGAGTACCGAGCCTACGGGAGAGACCCAGTACTTC. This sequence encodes CAWSTEPTGETQYF. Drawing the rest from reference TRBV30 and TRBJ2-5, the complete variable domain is SQTIHQWPATLVQPVGSPLSLECTVEGTSNPNLYWYRQAAGRGLQLLFYSVGIGQISSEVPQNLSASRPQDRQFILSSKKLLLSDSGFYLCAWSTEPTGETQYFGPGTRLLVL.

CDR3 nucleotide sequence: TGTGCTAGTGGTTCGACACAGGGTACGGCTTTCTTT. Residues: CASGSTQGTAFF. V usage is TRBV12-5 and J usage is TRBJ1-1; a weak D match, TRBD1 (6 bases). There are 12 residues in the CDR3. V was cut by 4 bases and J by 11 bases, with 14 bases left in between. Germline lookup yields CDR1 LGHNT and CDR2 FRNRAP. Using reference TRBV12-5 and TRBJ1-1 for the parts outside the CDR3, the full variable domain is DARVTQTPRHKVTEMGQEVTMRCQPILGHNTVFWYRQTMMQGLELLAYFRNRAPLDDSGMPKDRFSAEMPDATLATLKIQPSEPRDSAVYFCASGSTQGTAFFGQGTRLTVV.

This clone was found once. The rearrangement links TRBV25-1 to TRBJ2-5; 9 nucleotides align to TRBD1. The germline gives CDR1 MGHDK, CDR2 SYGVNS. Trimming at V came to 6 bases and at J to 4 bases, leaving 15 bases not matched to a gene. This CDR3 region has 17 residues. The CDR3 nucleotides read TGTGCCAGCAGCTCAAGTCCCGGGACAGGGTCCCCAGAGACCCAGTACTTC. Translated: CASSSSPGTGSPETQYF.

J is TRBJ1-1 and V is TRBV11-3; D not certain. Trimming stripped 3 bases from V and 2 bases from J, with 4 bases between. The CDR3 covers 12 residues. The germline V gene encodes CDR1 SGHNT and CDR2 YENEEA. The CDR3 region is CASSFINTEAFF. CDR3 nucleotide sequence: TGTGCCAGCAGCTTCATTAACACTGAAGCTTTCTTT.

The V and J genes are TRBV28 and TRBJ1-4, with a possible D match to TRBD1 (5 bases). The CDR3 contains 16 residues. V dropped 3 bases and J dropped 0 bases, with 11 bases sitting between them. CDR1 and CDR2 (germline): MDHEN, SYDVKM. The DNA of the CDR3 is TGTGCCAGCAGTTTCAAATTACAGGCAACTAATGAAAAACTGTTTTTT. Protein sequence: CASSFKLQATNEKLFF.

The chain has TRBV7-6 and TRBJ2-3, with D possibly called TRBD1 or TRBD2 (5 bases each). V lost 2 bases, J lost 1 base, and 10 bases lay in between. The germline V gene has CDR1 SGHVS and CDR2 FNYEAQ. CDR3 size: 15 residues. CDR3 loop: CASSLRGTGTDTQYF. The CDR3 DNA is TGTGCCAGCAGCTTACGAGGGACGGGCACAGATACGCAGTATTTT.

The CDR3 here is CASSFGTALSYEQYF. CDR3 nucleotides: TGTGCCAGCAGTTTCGGTACAGCGCTCTCCTACGAGCAGTACTTC. This chain uses TRBV27 with TRBJ2-7; D remains ambiguous. This CDR3 contains 15 residues. V was trimmed by 3 bases and J by 0 bases, leaving 12 bases between them. Germline V CDR1 and CDR2: MNHEY, SMNVEV (reference sequence).